This TCR beta chain is from a study of blood T cell repertoires in COVID-19 (dated by TCRdb to about 2020). In terms of the full investigation: Collaborator samples came from the United States, Italy and Spain and covered acute and convalescent phases of COVID-19. Subjects who had been exposed to COVID-19, were actively infected with it, or had recovered from it provided the deeply sampled blood TCRbeta repertoires that made up the dataset. The prospective study material was composed of cDNA or gDNA derived from T cells, B-cell-depleted T cells, or PBMCs. The sample metadata nearly always contained a de-identified subject ID, COVID-19 status, age in years and sex. Samples were obtained from the ongoing ImmuneRACE study (first 160 participants) and from 1,254 subjects provided by 6 global collaborators. Where available, HLA class I and class II types were obtained from metadata supplied by the sample provider rather than from assay-based typing. A freely available public database, intended as a resource for researchers studying the immune response to SARS-CoV-2, is where the repertoires were released. Study-wide conclusions, independent of this receptor: How much clinical and demographic metadata was included differed by source and by participant, and the metadata was provided uncurated.

TCRbeta CDR3 regions were amplified from genomic DNA using the immunoSEQ Assay, a bias-controlled multiplex PCR. On the authors' methods: The number of nucleated cells in each sample was estimated by amplification of reference gene primers within the assay. To quantify the absolute abundance of each unique TCRbeta CDR3 rearrangement, sequence reads were collapsed and filtered. For each sample, productive Simpson clonality was calculated as the square root of Simpson's diversity index across productive rearrangements. TCRdb retrieved this table from immuneACCESS and kept in-frame rearrangements only. Not all clones are present; in checked studies, unresolved V genes account for under half, and no reason is known for the remainder. V and J calls and clone size are those listed in that table; D and trimming were worked out from the DNA. This sample gives about 170,000 clones in total; around 89% of them show up just once. The biggest ten clones account for around 2.1% of the sample.

Remarks on this clone: Its antigen remains unidentified. No much larger clone exists at a distance of one base, and base qualities are not known.

Samples from volunteer blood donors who had recovered from COVID-19 were contributed by a second Seattle source. Collaborating institutions collected whole blood in K2EDTA tubes following their own protocols. For TCRbeta analysis, collaborators shipped samples in one of three forms: frozen whole blood, isolated PBMCs, or DNA extracted from either of those sample types. Taken from the germline V gene, the CDR1 and CDR2 loops are MGHRA and YSYEKL. Trimming leaves V shorter by 3 bases and J shorter by 3 bases, with the junction holding 6 bases beyond the gene matches. The CDR3 runs 15 amino acids, cysteine and phenylalanine included. The only DNA kept is the CDR3, 45 bases in frame from the first base.

The sample consisted of peripheral blood. The clonotype was recovered from a man aged 50-59 years who had recovered from COVID-19. Rearrangement joined TRBV4-1 to TRBJ2-5; 8 middle bases align to TRBD2. The CDR3 corresponds to CASSHPPAGEETQYF. The nucleotide sequence is TGCGCCAGCAGCCATCCGCCAGCGGGGGAAGAGACCCAGTACTTC.